The 16 T cell receptor beta chains given below trace back to one sample, sequenced in a study of T cell clones after liver transplantation. Data came from immunoSEQ multiplex PCR; TCRdb stores just in-frame clones and leaves some out. The sample includes 9,500 to 10,000 clones, approximately 72% of them seen just once. The source material was CD8+ T cells from blood, sampled at the approximately 15-month timepoint. All receptors derive from a human patient who received a liver transplant. The graft donor may account for some of the T cells.

This rearrangement joins TRBV7-9 to TRBJ1-2; a possible D gene is TRBD1 (6 bases). CDR3 length equals 17 residues. CDR1 is SEHNR, CDR2 FQNEAQ, per germline (reference sequence). Deletions cut 2 bases from V and 4 bases from J, with 20 bases between. The CDR3 here is CASSLSGVPAGAYGYTF. In nucleotides, the CDR3 is TGTGCCAGCAGCTTATCAGGGGTTCCGGCGGGGGCCTATGGCTACACCTTC. Based on the CDR3 plus reference TRBV7-9 and TRBJ1-2, the full variable domain is DTGVSQNPRHKITKRGQNVTFRCDPISEHNRLYWYRQTLGQGPEFLTYFQNEAQLEKSRLLSDRFSAERPKGSFSTLEIQRTEQGDSAMYLCASSLSGVPAGAYGYTFGSGTRLTVV.

Remarks on this clone: Other DNA variants within this sample encode the same CDR3. J is TRBJ2-5 and V is TRBV6-1, with 12 bases that match TRBD2. Losses at the gene ends were 2 bases for V and 2 bases for J; bases not matched to a gene: 0. The germline CDR1 and CDR2 sequences are MNHNS and SASEGT. The length of the CDR3 is 15 residues. The CDR3 bases are TGTGCCAGCAGTGAACTAGCGGGAGGGCAAGAGACCCAGTACTTC. Amino acid sequence: CASSELAGGQETQYF.

This rearrangement joins TRBV10-3 to TRBJ2-1; 8 nucleotides line up with TRBD2. Per germline, CDR1 ENHRY and CDR2 SYGVKD. This CDR3 has 15 amino acids. The trim removed 0 bases at V and 8 bases at J, leaving 6 bases unmatched. The CDR3 loop reads CAISESRGAIDEQFF. CDR3 DNA: TGTGCCATCAGTGAGTCGCGGGGGGCGATTGATGAGCAGTTCTTC.

The gene calls are TRBV6-5 and TRBJ1-2, with 8 bases identical to TRBD1. V lost 2 bases to trimming and J lost 4 bases; unmatched junction nucleotides: 6. This CDR3 contains 15 residues. Germline V gives CDR1 MNHEY, CDR2 SVGAGI. The CDR3 region is CASSYGRDRTYGYTF. CDR3 DNA sequence: TGTGCCAGCAGTTACGGCCGGGACAGGACCTATGGCTACACCTTC.

The chain couples TRBV6-6 to TRBJ2-5, with 9 bases identical to TRBD1. The last part of the DNA fits TRBJ2-7 better; the J call may be wrong. The CDR3 spans 14 residues. Per germline, CDR1 MNHNY and CDR2 SVGAGI (reference sequence). The CDR3 here is CASSTGTGRYEQYF. The CDR3, as DNA: TGTGCCAGCAGTACCGGGACAGGGCGCTACGAGCAGTACTTC.

The rearrangement joins TRBV29-1 to TRBJ2-1, with 12 nucleotides matching TRBD2. Per germline, CDR1 SQVTM and CDR2 ANQGSEA. With 2 bases clipped from V and 7 bases from J, the junction kept 9 bases outside the gene matches. The CDR3 covers 16 residues. CDR3 amino acids: CSVETAHTSGRNEQFF. The CDR3 nucleotides read TGCAGCGTTGAAACCGCCCATACTAGCGGGAGGAATGAGCAGTTCTTC.

This clone was recorded only once. J is TRBJ1-1 and V is TRBV5-4; no clear D. The length of the CDR3 is 13 residues. The germline V gene encodes CDR1 SGHNT and CDR2 YYREEE (reference sequence). With 4 bases removed from V and 5 bases from J, the gap between germline ends came to 12 bases. CDR3 nucleotides: TGTGCCAGCAGCCGGCCCCCGAAGACTGAAGCTTTCTTT. Translation gives CASSRPPKTEAFF.

This clone is labeled as medium-sized. V is TRBV28 and J is TRBJ1-4; 7 positions match TRBD1. From germline, CDR1 is MDHEN and CDR2 SYDVKM. The V and J ends lost 9 bases and 10 bases, in that order; junction bases with no gene match: 2. CDR3 length: 10 residues. In DNA, the CDR3 is TGTGCCAGGTACAGGGGAAAACTGTTTTTT. Encoded protein: CARYRGKLFF.

V gene TRBV9 combines with J gene TRBJ2-3; D is perhaps TRBD1 (7 bases). The CDR3 is 15 amino acids. The V gene lost 2 bases and the J gene lost 3 bases, with 13 bases spanning the gap. Germline V gene sequence: CDR1 SGDLS, CDR2 YYNGEE. The CDR3 region is CASSVEGAGTDTQYF. The CDR3 DNA reads as TGTGCCAGCAGCGTGGAGGGGGCTGGGACAGATACGCAGTATTTT.

The chain uses TRBV5-8 and TRBJ1-1, with D maybe TRBD1 (6 bases). CDR3 length equals 13 residues. Deletions cut 4 bases from V and 1 base from J, with 8 bases between. From germline, CDR1 is SGHTS and CDR2 YDEGEE. The CDR3 sequence is CASSPTGNTEAFF. CDR3 in DNA: TGTGCCAGCAGCCCGACAGGGAACACTGAAGCTTTCTTT.

The CDR3 loop reads CASSPTGGNTGELFF. In nucleotides, the CDR3 is TGTGCCAGCAGCCCGACGGGGGGAAACACCGGGGAGCTGTTTTTT. V and J are TRBV6-5 and TRBJ2-2; TRBD2 agrees at 7 bases. The germline gives CDR1 MNHEY, CDR2 SVGAGI. The junction had 6 bases not matched to a gene; V was cut back by 6 bases and J by 2 bases. This CDR3 comprises 15 residues.

The gene calls are TRBV7-8 and TRBJ1-4; D gene ambiguous. CDR1 is SGHVS, CDR2 FQNEAQ, per germline. The V gene lost 4 bases and the J gene lost 8 bases, with 8 bases spanning the gap. The CDR3 loop spans 12 amino acids. The chain's CDR3 is CASSSQEEKLFF. The CDR3 coding sequence is TGTGCCAGCAGCTCCCAGGAGGAAAAACTGTTTTTT.

The chain uses TRBV6-4 and TRBJ2-3; 8 bases map to TRBD2. The trim removed 3 bases at V and 5 bases at J, leaving 7 bases unmatched. CDR3 size: 15 residues. Germline CDR1 is MRHNA and CDR2 is SNTAGT. The CDR3 region is CASSEAAGAGDTQYF. Written as DNA, the CDR3 is TGTGCCAGCAGTGAGGCAGCGGGGGCGGGAGATACGCAGTATTTT.

The count of this clone is one. This chain joins TRBV20-1 and TRBJ2-7; D is perhaps TRBD2 (5 bases). With 3 bases removed from V and 6 bases from J, the gap between germline ends came to 9 bases. CDR1 DFQATT and CDR2 SNEGSKA come from the germline V gene (reference sequence). CDR3 size: 11 residues. The CDR3 region is CSASGVGEQYF. The CDR3 nucleotides are TGCAGTGCTAGCGGGGTAGGCGAGCAGTACTTC.

Only a few counts were recorded for this clone. The V and J genes are TRBV5-6 and TRBJ2-1, with D possibly matching TRBD1 (5 bases). The CDR3 length is 15 residues. Germline V gene sequence: CDR1 SGHDT, CDR2 YYEEEE. Trimming shortened V by 4 bases and J by 8 bases, and 19 bases separated the two germline ends. CDR3 amino acids: CASSPQAALLDEQFF. CDR3 DNA sequence: TGTGCCAGCAGCCCACAGGCGGCATTGTTGGATGAGCAGTTCTTC.

The CDR3 reads CASRQKGQYDEKLFF. DNA for the CDR3: TGTGCCAGTAGGCAAAAGGGACAGTACGATGAAAAACTGTTTTTT. This chain connects TRBV19 to TRBJ1-4; 7 nucleotides agree with TRBD1. Germline trimming cut 6 bases from V and 6 bases from J; bases unmatched to any gene: 10. The germline CDR1 and CDR2 sequences are LNHDA and SQIVND (reference sequence). The CDR3 has 15 residues.